Listed below are T cell receptor beta chains from one sample, sequenced in a study of shared clonotypes between healthy human individuals. Assay used: immunoSEQ multiplex PCR; TCRdb lists only in-frame clones, some missing. The table has hundreds of thousands of clones, roughly 79% seen once. Sequenced: PBMCs. These receptors came from a woman aged 40 to 49 in good health. Some clones in this sample may be carry-over from other donors' samples. Each CDR3 is given with its conserved first and last residue. D genes are given only for firm matches. Size values are once, few and many counts, or a class for expanded clones, and some rows have none.

abundance: NA
d_gene: NA
j_gene: TRBJ2-3
v_gene: TRBV5-1
CDR3nt: TGCGCCAGCAGCCCACAGGGATTATCTAGCACAGATACGCAGTATTTT
CDR3aa: CASSPQGLSSTDTQYF

abundance: few
d_gene: NA
j_gene: TRBJ2-1
v_gene: TRBV6-1
CDR3nt: TGTGCCAGCAGTGAGCGATTCTACAATGAGCAGTTCTTC
CDR3aa: CASSERFYNEQFF

abundance: NA
d_gene: NA
j_gene: TRBJ1-1
v_gene: TRBV28
CDR3nt: TGTGCCAGCAGAACTCCCGACAGGAACACTGAAGCTTTCTTT
CDR3aa: CASRTPDRNTEAFF

abundance: NA
d_gene: NA
j_gene: TRBJ2-7
v_gene: TRBV5-1
CDR3nt: TGCGCCAGCAGCTTGGCTAGCGACGAGCAGTACTTC
CDR3aa: CASSLASDEQYF

abundance: once
d_gene: NA
j_gene: TRBJ2-7
v_gene: TRBV13
CDR3nt: TGTGCCAGCAGCTTTTCCCCAATTCCCTACGAGCAGTACTTC
CDR3aa: CASSFSPIPYEQYF

abundance: NA
d_gene: TRBD1
j_gene: TRBJ1-1
v_gene: TRBV9
CDR3nt: TGTGCCAGCAGCCCTGGGACAGGGGGGGTTTATGGGTCACAAAACACTGAAGCTTTCTTT
CDR3aa: CASSPGTGGVYGSQNTEAFF

abundance: NA
d_gene: NA
j_gene: TRBJ1-2
v_gene: TRBV6-1
CDR3nt: TGTGCCAGCAGTGAGGGGGGGGCTTTAGGCCTTAACTATGGCTACACCTTC
CDR3aa: CASSEGGALGLNYGYTF

abundance: NA
d_gene: TRBD2
j_gene: TRBJ2-5
v_gene: TRBV27
CDR3nt: TGTGCCAGCAGACTAGCGGGAGGAGGAGTATGGGAGACCCAGTACTTC
CDR3aa: CASRLAGGGVWETQYF

abundance: NA
d_gene: NA
j_gene: TRBJ1-5
v_gene: TRBV28
CDR3nt: TGTGCCAGCAGAGGGGGTGGTGGGAATCAGCCCCAGCATTTT
CDR3aa: CASRGGGGNQPQHF

abundance: NA
d_gene: NA
j_gene: TRBJ1-3
v_gene: TRBV14
CDR3nt: TGTGCCAGCAGCCAAGCAAGCGGAAACACCATATATTTT
CDR3aa: CASSQASGNTIYF

abundance: NA
d_gene: NA
j_gene: TRBJ2-7
v_gene: TRBV18
CDR3nt: TGTGCCAGCTCACCACGGGCAGATACCTACGAGCAGTACTTC
CDR3aa: CASSPRADTYEQYF

abundance: NA
d_gene: TRBD1
j_gene: TRBJ2-3
v_gene: TRBV5-4
CDR3nt: TGTGCCAGCAGCTCCCGGACAGGGAGCACGGATACGCAGTATTTT
CDR3aa: CASSSRTGSTDTQYF

abundance: NA
d_gene: NA
j_gene: TRBJ2-7
v_gene: TRBV6-5
CDR3nt: TGTGCCAGCAGGGGGGGCGAACGGAACTCCTACGAGCAGTACTTC
CDR3aa: CASRGGERNSYEQYF

abundance: once
d_gene: NA
j_gene: TRBJ2-1
v_gene: TRBV18
CDR3nt: TGTGCCAGCTCACCGATCTCCTACAATGAGCAGTTCTTC
CDR3aa: CASSPISYNEQFF

abundance: NA
d_gene: TRBD1
j_gene: TRBJ1-2
v_gene: TRBV28
CDR3nt: TGTGCCAGCAGTCCAGGACAGGCCCGACTCCCGTGCTACACCTTC
CDR3aa: CASSPGQARLPCYTF

abundance: NA
d_gene: TRBD2
j_gene: TRBJ2-3
v_gene: TRBV6-6
CDR3nt: TGTGCCAGCAGCCGGGGACTAACCCAGGGTACGCAGTATTTT
CDR3aa: CASSRGLTQGTQYF

abundance: NA
d_gene: TRBD1
j_gene: TRBJ1-2
v_gene: TRBV7-2
CDR3nt: TGTGCCAGCAGGTCCGCCACCGGGACAGCCGAATTTAACTATGGCTACACCTTC
CDR3aa: CASRSATGTAEFNYGYTF

abundance: NA
d_gene: NA
j_gene: TRBJ1-2
v_gene: TRBV19
CDR3nt: TGTGCCAGTAGTTCGCGCACATGGACTTCGGAAGGCTACACCTTC
CDR3aa: CASSSRTWTSEGYTF

abundance: NA
d_gene: NA
j_gene: TRBJ1-4
v_gene: TRBV2
CDR3nt: TGTGCCAGCAGTGGATCTGGGGAAAAACTGTTTTTT
CDR3aa: CASSGSGEKLFF

abundance: NA
d_gene: NA
j_gene: TRBJ1-5
v_gene: TRBV27
CDR3nt: TGTGCCAGCATTTTCCCAGGGAGGGATCAGCCCCAGCATTTT
CDR3aa: CASIFPGRDQPQHF

abundance: NA
d_gene: TRBD1
j_gene: TRBJ1-1
v_gene: TRBV10-2
CDR3nt: TGCGCCAGCACCGGACAGGGGGCATGGAACACTGAAGCTTTCTTT
CDR3aa: CASTGQGAWNTEAFF

abundance: NA
d_gene: NA
j_gene: TRBJ1-1
v_gene: TRBV4-3
CDR3nt: TGCGCCAGCAGCCCGTTCAGCGGGGACGGCACTGAAGCTTTCTTT
CDR3aa: CASSPFSGDGTEAFF

abundance: NA
d_gene: NA
j_gene: TRBJ2-1
v_gene: TRBV7-2
CDR3nt: TGTGCCAGCAGCTTAACGGTAAGCTCCTACAATGAGCAGTTCTTC
CDR3aa: CASSLTVSSYNEQFF

abundance: few
d_gene: NA
j_gene: TRBJ1-2
v_gene: TRBV30
CDR3nt: TGTGCCTGGAGAGGAAGTTGGGAGGGCTACACCTTC
CDR3aa: CAWRGSWEGYTF

abundance: NA
d_gene: NA
j_gene: TRBJ1-2
v_gene: TRBV9
CDR3nt: TGTGCCAGCAGCGTAGCGACGGCGGGATCTAACTATGGCTACACCTTC
CDR3aa: CASSVATAGSNYGYTF

abundance: few
d_gene: NA
j_gene: TRBJ1-2
v_gene: TRBV11-2
CDR3nt: TGTGCCAGCAGCCCTAGAACAGGAGTTCAGTATGGCTACACCTTC
CDR3aa: CASSPRTGVQYGYTF

abundance: NA
d_gene: NA
j_gene: TRBJ2-7
v_gene: TRBV6-1
CDR3nt: TGTGCCAGCAGTGTTAGCGTAGCGAGAGGATCCTACGAGCAGTACTTC
CDR3aa: CASSVSVARGSYEQYF

abundance: NA
d_gene: NA
j_gene: TRBJ2-1
v_gene: TRBV10-2
CDR3nt: TGCGCCAGCAGCGGGAGCCCCTACAATGAGCAGTTCTTC
CDR3aa: CASSGSPYNEQFF

abundance: NA
d_gene: NA
j_gene: TRBJ1-5
v_gene: TRBV7-2
CDR3nt: TGTGCCAGCAGCTTAGCGTCGGGGGATCAGCCCCAGCATTTT
CDR3aa: CASSLASGDQPQHF

abundance: NA
d_gene: NA
j_gene: TRBJ1-1
v_gene: TRBV14
CDR3nt: TGTGCCAGCAGCCAAGTTGTCGGTGGCGGGTCTGAAGCTTTCTTT
CDR3aa: CASSQVVGGGSEAFF

abundance: NA
d_gene: NA
j_gene: TRBJ1-2
v_gene: TRBV28
CDR3nt: TGTGCCAGCAGTTTAGAGGGTTCTTACTATGGCTACACCTTC
CDR3aa: CASSLEGSYYGYTF

abundance: NA
d_gene: TRBD2
j_gene: TRBJ2-2
v_gene: TRBV2
CDR3nt: TGTGCCTGCAGGCGGGAGACGAACACCGGGGAGCTGTTTTTT
CDR3aa: CACRRETNTGELFF

abundance: NA
d_gene: TRBD1
j_gene: TRBJ1-3
v_gene: TRBV23-1
CDR3nt: TGCGCCAGCAGGCGACAGGGTCTAACTGGAAACACCATATATTTT
CDR3aa: CASRRQGLTGNTIYF

abundance: NA
d_gene: TRBD1
j_gene: TRBJ1-2
v_gene: TRBV15
CDR3nt: TGTGCCACCAGCAGCCAACAGGGGGTAGATGGCTACACCTTC
CDR3aa: CATSSQQGVDGYTF

abundance: NA
d_gene: TRBD2
j_gene: TRBJ2-7
v_gene: TRBV6-1
CDR3nt: TGTGCCAGCATTCATCCGGGACTAGGCTACGAGCAGTACTTC
CDR3aa: CASIHPGLGYEQYF

abundance: NA
d_gene: TRBD2
j_gene: TRBJ2-2
v_gene: TRBV18
CDR3nt: TGTGCCAGCTCGACCTTTAGCGGGACCGGGGAGCTGTTTTTT
CDR3aa: CASSTFSGTGELFF

abundance: NA
d_gene: TRBD1
j_gene: TRBJ1-6
v_gene: TRBV28
CDR3nt: TGTGCCAGCAGTTTTCCGGGGACAGGGCTCAATTCACCCCTCCACTTT
CDR3aa: CASSFPGTGLNSPLHF

abundance: NA
d_gene: NA
j_gene: TRBJ2-3
v_gene: TRBV18
CDR3nt: TGTGCCAGCTCACCCCAGTCAGATACGCAGTATTTT
CDR3aa: CASSPQSDTQYF

abundance: NA
d_gene: TRBD1
j_gene: TRBJ1-1
v_gene: TRBV2
CDR3nt: TGTGCCAGCAGGGGAGACAGGGCGATGAACACTGAAGCTTTCTTT
CDR3aa: CASRGDRAMNTEAFF

abundance: NA
d_gene: NA
j_gene: TRBJ1-2
v_gene: TRBV6-1
CDR3nt: TGTGCCAGCAGCACGGGACCTGAGGACGGCTACACCTTC
CDR3aa: CASSTGPEDGYTF

abundance: NA
d_gene: NA
j_gene: TRBJ2-6
v_gene: TRBV7-9
CDR3nt: TGTGCCAGCAGCTTAGACTCTGGGGCCAACGTCCTGACTTTC
CDR3aa: CASSLDSGANVLTF

abundance: NA
d_gene: NA
j_gene: TRBJ1-2
v_gene: TRBV28
CDR3nt: TGTGCCAGCAGTCCTCGGACAATCTCGGGCTATGGCTACACCTTC
CDR3aa: CASSPRTISGYGYTF

abundance: NA
d_gene: NA
j_gene: TRBJ2-3
v_gene: TRBV5-1
CDR3nt: TGCGCCAGCAGCTTGAATCCCGGGAGCACAGATACGCAGTATTTT
CDR3aa: CASSLNPGSTDTQYF

abundance: NA
d_gene: NA
j_gene: TRBJ2-7
v_gene: TRBV27
CDR3nt: TGTGCCAGCAGTTTATCAAGGGGTTACGAGCAGTACTTC
CDR3aa: CASSLSRGYEQYF

abundance: NA
d_gene: NA
j_gene: TRBJ2-2
v_gene: TRBV29-1
CDR3nt: TGCAGCGTTGACAGGGGAAACACCGGGGAGCTGTTTTTT
CDR3aa: CSVDRGNTGELFF

abundance: NA
d_gene: TRBD1
j_gene: TRBJ1-2
v_gene: TRBV9
CDR3nt: TGTGCCAGCAGCGGACAGGGGTCGGGCTATGGCTACACCTTC
CDR3aa: CASSGQGSGYGYTF

abundance: NA
d_gene: NA
j_gene: TRBJ1-1
v_gene: TRBV28
CDR3nt: TGTGCCAGCGTCGGGGGGGGGAACACTGAAGCTTTCTTT
CDR3aa: CASVGGGNTEAFF

abundance: NA
d_gene: NA
j_gene: TRBJ2-6
v_gene: TRBV6-4
CDR3nt: TGTGCCAGCAGCGCCGACTCTGGGGCCAACGTCCTGACTTTC
CDR3aa: CASSADSGANVLTF

abundance: few
d_gene: NA
j_gene: TRBJ2-7
v_gene: TRBV2
CDR3nt: TGTGCCAGCCACGACGGCTACGAGCAGTACTTC
CDR3aa: CASHDGYEQYF

abundance: NA
d_gene: NA
j_gene: TRBJ2-7
v_gene: TRBV7-2
CDR3nt: TGTGCCAGCAGCTTCCCGATGTTATCCTACGAGCAGTACTTC
CDR3aa: CASSFPMLSYEQYF

abundance: NA
d_gene: NA
j_gene: TRBJ1-2
v_gene: TRBV5-1
CDR3nt: TGCGCCAGCAGCTCCAGTGTCAACTATGGCTACACCTTC
CDR3aa: CASSSSVNYGYTF

abundance: NA
d_gene: TRBD1
j_gene: TRBJ2-7
v_gene: TRBV19
CDR3nt: TGTGCCAGTAGTTTTAGACAGGGGTCCTACGAGCAGTACTTC
CDR3aa: CASSFRQGSYEQYF

abundance: NA
d_gene: NA
j_gene: TRBJ1-4
v_gene: TRBV4-1
CDR3nt: TGCGCCAGCAGCCGGGCACGGGGGGGGCCGAATGAAAAACTGTTTTTT
CDR3aa: CASSRARGGPNEKLFF